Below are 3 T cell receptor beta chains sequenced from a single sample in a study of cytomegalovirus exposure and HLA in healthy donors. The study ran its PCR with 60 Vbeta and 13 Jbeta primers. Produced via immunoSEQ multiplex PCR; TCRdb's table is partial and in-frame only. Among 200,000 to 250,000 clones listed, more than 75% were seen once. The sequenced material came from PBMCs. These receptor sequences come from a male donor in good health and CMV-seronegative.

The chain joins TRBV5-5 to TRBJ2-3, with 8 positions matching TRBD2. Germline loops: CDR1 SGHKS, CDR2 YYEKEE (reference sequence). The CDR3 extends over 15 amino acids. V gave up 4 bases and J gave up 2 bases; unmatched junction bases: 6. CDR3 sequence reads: CASSQSGSHTDTQYF. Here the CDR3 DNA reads TGTGCCAGCAGCCAGAGCGGGAGCCACACAGATACGCAGTATTTT.

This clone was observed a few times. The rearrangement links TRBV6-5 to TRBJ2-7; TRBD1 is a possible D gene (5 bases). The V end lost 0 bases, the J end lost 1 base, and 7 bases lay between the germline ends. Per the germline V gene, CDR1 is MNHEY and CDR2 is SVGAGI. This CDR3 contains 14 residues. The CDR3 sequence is CASSYSTASYEQYF. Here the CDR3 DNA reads TGTGCCAGCAGTTACTCGACAGCTTCCTACGAGCAGTACTTC.

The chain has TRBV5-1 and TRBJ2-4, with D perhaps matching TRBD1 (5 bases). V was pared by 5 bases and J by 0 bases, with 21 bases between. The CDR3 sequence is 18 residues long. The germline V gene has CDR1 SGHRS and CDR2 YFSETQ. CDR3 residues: CASRLRGPTSLAKNIQYF. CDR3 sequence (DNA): TGCGCCAGCAGACTTAGGGGCCCGACCAGCCTAGCCAAAAACATTCAGTACTTC.